Each of the 7 T cell receptor beta chains below was sequenced from the same sample in a study of OX40 agonist ivuxolimab in advanced cancers. Libraries were constructed by the immunoSEQ multiplex PCR assay. TCRdb mirrors the immuneACCESS table, restricted to in-frame sequences. Some clones are absent from its copies; in checked studies, under half trace to an unresolved V gene, and the reason for the others is unknown. The table for this sample lists tens of thousands of clones; about four fifths of them were counted only once. The ten most abundant clones make up around 1.1% of the sample. This specimen consisted of CD4+ or CD8+ T cells sorted from blood, obtained in a trial of the OX40 agonist ivuxolimab. The receptors were gathered from an adult with an advanced solid tumor such as melanoma, head and neck, liver or kidney cancer.

This sequence joins TRBV7-9 and TRBJ2-5, with D possibly matching TRBD2 (7 bases). The V end was cut by 5 bases, the J end by 5 bases, with 18 bases between. CDR3 size: 15 residues. The germline V gene has CDR1 SEHNR and CDR2 FQNEAQ (reference sequence). Here the CDR3 DNA reads TGTGCCAGCAGCCCGGTTTGGGGGGGCCCGGAGACCCAGTACTTC. This codes for CASSPVWGGPETQYF.

The chain uses TRBV11-2 and TRBJ2-7, with D tentatively TRBD2 (6 bases). This CDR3 is 16 amino acids long. Germline lookup yields CDR1 SGHAT and CDR2 FQNNGV. V was trimmed by 5 bases and J by 6 bases, leaving 23 bases between them. In nucleotides, the CDR3 is TGTGCCAGCAGCGGCCTGCGGGGTAGCGGCCATGGCGAGCAGTACTTC. Translating gives CASSGLRGSGHGEQYF.

V gene TRBV25-1 combines with J gene TRBJ2-3, with TRBD2 as a possible D gene (6 bases). The V gene's germline CDR1 is MGHDK and CDR2 SYGVNS. V lost 7 bases and J 6 bases, leaving 14 bases between the germline ends. CDR3 size: 13 residues. The CDR3 loop reads CASKEGLVDTQYF. CDR3 DNA sequence: TGTGCCAGCAAGGAGGGGCTGGTGGATACGCAGTATTTT.

The chain combines TRBV30 with TRBJ1-2; weak D call: TRBD1 (6 bases). In germline, CDR1 is GTSNPN, CDR2 SVGIG (reference sequence). Trimming left V 4 bases short and J 6 bases short, with 12 bases between. The CDR3 has 12 amino acids. The DNA of the CDR3 is TGTGCCTGGACCGGACAGTTTAATGGCTACACCTTC. This codes for CAWTGQFNGYTF.

The chain is built from TRBV29-1 and TRBJ1-1; maybe TRBD1 (5 bases). Trimming took 7 bases from V and 1 from J, leaving 22 bases between them. The germline V gene has CDR1 SQVTM and CDR2 ANQGSEA. The CDR3 is made up of 16 amino acids. The CDR3: CSARVGQTGRNTEAFF. The CDR3 DNA reads TGCAGCGCCAGGGTGGGGCAGACGGGCAGGAACACTGAAGCTTTCTTT. The entire variable domain, with the rest obtained from reference TRBV29-1 and TRBJ1-1, is as follows: SAVISQKPSRDICQRGTSLTIQCQVDSQVTMMFWYRQQPGQSLTLIATANQGSEATYESGFVIDKFPISRPNLTFSTLTVSNMSPEDSSIYLCSARVGQTGRNTEAFFGQGTRLTVV.

The chain uses TRBV7-2 and TRBJ2-7; 7 nucleotides line up with TRBD1. Unmatched junction bases numbered 5, after V lost 3 bases and J lost 6 bases. Germline CDR1 reads SGHTA; CDR2 reads FQGNSA. The length of the CDR3 is 13 residues. CDR3: CASSFETGIEQYF. The CDR3 DNA follows: TGTGCCAGCAGCTTTGAGACAGGGATCGAGCAGTACTTC.

This chain joins TRBV6-6 and TRBJ2-1, with D perhaps matching TRBD2 (6 bases). Germline CDR1 and CDR2: MNHNY and SVGAGI (reference sequence). The V end lost 2 bases, the J end lost 5 bases, and 10 bases lay between the germline ends. The CDR3 runs to 14 residues. The CDR3 region has the DNA TGTGCCAGCAGTTACCCAACTAGCAACAATGAGCAGTTCTTC. This encodes CASSYPTSNNEQFF.